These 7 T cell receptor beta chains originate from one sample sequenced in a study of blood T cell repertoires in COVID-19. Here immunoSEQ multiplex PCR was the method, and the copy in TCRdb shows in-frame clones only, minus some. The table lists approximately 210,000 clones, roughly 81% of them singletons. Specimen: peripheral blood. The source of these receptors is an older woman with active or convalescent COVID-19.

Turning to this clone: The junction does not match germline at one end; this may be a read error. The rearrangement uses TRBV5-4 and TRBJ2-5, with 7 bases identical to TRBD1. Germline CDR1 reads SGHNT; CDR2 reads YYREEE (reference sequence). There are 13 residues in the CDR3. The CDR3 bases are TGTGCCAGCGCAAGGGACAGTCAAGGGACCCAGTACTTC. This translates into CASARDSQGTQYF.

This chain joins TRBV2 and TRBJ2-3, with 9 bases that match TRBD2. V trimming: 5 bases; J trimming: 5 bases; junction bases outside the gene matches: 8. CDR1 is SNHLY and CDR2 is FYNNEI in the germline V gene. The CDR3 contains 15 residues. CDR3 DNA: TGTGCCAGCAGTCCTGGAAGGACTAGCGTAGATACGCAGTATTTT. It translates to CASSPGRTSVDTQYF. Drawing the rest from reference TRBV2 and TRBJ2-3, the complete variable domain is EPEVTQTPSHQVTQMGQEVILRCVPISNHLYFYWYRQILGQKVEFLVSFYNNEISEKSEIFDDQFSVERPDGSNFTLKIRSTKLEDSAMYFCASSPGRTSVDTQYFGPGTRLTVL.

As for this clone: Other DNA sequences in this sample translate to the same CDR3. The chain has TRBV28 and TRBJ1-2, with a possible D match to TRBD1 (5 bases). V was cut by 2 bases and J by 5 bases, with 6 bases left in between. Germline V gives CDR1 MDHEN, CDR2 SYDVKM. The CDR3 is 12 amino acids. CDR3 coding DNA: TGTGCCAGCAGTTTACGGGGGTATGGCTACACCTTC. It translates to CASSLRGYGYTF.

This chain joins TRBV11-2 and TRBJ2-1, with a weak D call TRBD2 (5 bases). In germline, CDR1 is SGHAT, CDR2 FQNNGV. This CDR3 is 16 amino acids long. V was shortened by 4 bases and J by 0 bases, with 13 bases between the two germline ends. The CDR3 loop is CASSSGIRSSYNEQFF. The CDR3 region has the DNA TGTGCCAGCAGCTCGGGAATCAGGAGCTCCTACAATGAGCAGTTCTTC. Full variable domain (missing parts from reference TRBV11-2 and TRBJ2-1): EAGVAQSPRYKIIEKRQSVAFWCNPISGHATLYWYQQILGQGPKLLIQFQNNGVVDDSQLPKDRFSAERLKGVDSTLKIQPAKLEDSAVYLCASSSGIRSSYNEQFFGPGTRLTVL.

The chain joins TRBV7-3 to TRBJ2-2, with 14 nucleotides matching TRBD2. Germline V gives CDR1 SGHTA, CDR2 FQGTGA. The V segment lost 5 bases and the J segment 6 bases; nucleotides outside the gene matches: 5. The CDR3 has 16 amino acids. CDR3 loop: CASSPSGLAGAGELFF. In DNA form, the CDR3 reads TGTGCCAGCAGCCCCTCGGGACTAGCGGGAGCCGGGGAGCTGTTTTTT.

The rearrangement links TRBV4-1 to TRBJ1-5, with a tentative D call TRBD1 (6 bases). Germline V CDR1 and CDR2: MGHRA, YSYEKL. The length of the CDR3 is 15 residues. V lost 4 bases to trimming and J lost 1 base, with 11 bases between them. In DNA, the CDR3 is TGCGCCAGCAGCCCTACCCAGGGGAGCAATCAGCCCCAGCATTTT. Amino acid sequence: CASSPTQGSNQPQHF.

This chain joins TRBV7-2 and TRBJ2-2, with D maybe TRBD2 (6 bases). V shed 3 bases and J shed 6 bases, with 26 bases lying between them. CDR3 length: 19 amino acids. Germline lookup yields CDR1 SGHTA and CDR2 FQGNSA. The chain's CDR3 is CASSFWTRVGGGNAGELFF. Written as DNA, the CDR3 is TGTGCCAGCAGCTTTTGGACCAGGGTTGGGGGAGGTAACGCCGGGGAGCTGTTTTTT.